This T cell receptor (beta chain) was identified during a study of blood T cell repertoires in COVID-19 (dated by TCRdb to 2018 to 2020). For context, the study as a whole: Samples covering the acute and convalescent phases of COVID-19 were provided by collaborators in the United States, Italy and Spain. The prospective study material was composed of cDNA or gDNA derived from T cells, B-cell-depleted T cells, or PBMCs. Deeply sampled blood TCRbeta repertoires from subjects exposed to, actively infected with, or recovered from COVID-19 were included in the dataset. The repertoires were made available in a free public database intended to serve as a resource for research on the immune response to SARS-CoV-2. Samples were obtained from the ongoing ImmuneRACE study (first 160 participants) and from roughly 1,300 subjects provided by 6 global collaborators. Nearly every sample came with metadata listing a de-identified subject ID, COVID-19 status, age in years and sex. Where available, HLA class I and class II types were obtained from metadata supplied by the sample provider rather than from assay-based typing. Points the paper makes about the study in general: Clinical and demographic metadata were provided uncurated, with the amount varying by source and participant.

The CDR3 runs 15 amino acids, cysteine and phenylalanine included. The CDR3 DNA has 45 bases and is translated from base 1. From the germline V gene (reference sequence), CDR1 is LNHDA and CDR2 is SQIVND. V is cut by 3 bases and J by 2 bases, and the space between the germline ends is 11 bases. The sample holds one count of this clone. There is no known antigen for this receptor. No much larger clonotype is one base removed from it; base qualities were not supplied. Whole blood was collected in K2EDTA tubes by collaborating institutions according to the institutions' own protocols. For TCRbeta analysis, collaborators shipped samples in one of three forms: frozen whole blood, isolated PBMCs, or DNA extracted from either of those sample types. TCRbeta CDR3 regions were amplified from genomic DNA by means of the immunoSEQ Assay, a bias-controlled multiplex PCR. In the source study's methods: The number of nucleated cells in each sample was estimated from the amplification of reference gene primers within the assay. Sequence reads were collapsed and filtered to measure the absolute abundance of every unique TCRbeta CDR3 rearrangement. Productive Simpson clonality was computed per sample as the square root of Simpson's diversity index over productive rearrangements. In TCRdb, the immuneACCESS table is reduced to in-frame sequences with V and J assigned. These tables do not hold every clone; where another copy was compared, an unresolved V gene accounts for under half, and the others remain unexplained. V and J calls and clone size are those listed in that table; D and trimming were worked out from the DNA. The sample contains 90,000 to 150,000 clones, around 64% of them found a single time. The top ten hold approximately 0.79% of the sample.

The rearranged segments are TRBV19 and TRBJ1-5; the D segment cannot be called with confidence. Material: peripheral blood. This sequence was found in a human donor with acute or convalescent COVID-19. The donor label of this sample is uncertain. At the DNA level, the sequence is TGTGCCAGTAGTATGAGGGCAGGACGCAATCAGCCCCAGCATTTT. Its translation is CASSMRAGRNQPQHF.